The rows below give T cell receptor beta chains drawn from one sample of a study of post-analysis software for immune sequencing data. TCRdb analysed the PCR reads with MiXCR anew, one entry per CDR3 protein. The top ten clones hold more than 1.5% of a sample with 550,000 to 700,000 distinct CDR3 sequences, roughly two fifths of them seen once. Source material: blood. These receptors were collected from a girl aged 10 to 17 with multiple sclerosis. The CDR3 runs from the conserved cysteine through the conserved F or W. The D gene is left open where the match is weak. Only part of the rows carry a size: once, few, many, or a class if the clone is expanded.

J gene,clone size,V gene,D gene,CDR3 DNA,CDR3 protein
TRBJ1-2,.,TRBV4-1,.,TGCGCCAGCAGCCAAGTTGGTGGTGGCTACACCTTC,CASSQVGGGYTF
TRBJ2-7,.,TRBV10-1,.,TGCGCCAGCAGTGACAGGGGGGGCTACGAGCAGTACTTC,CASSDRGGYEQYF
TRBJ2-5,many,TRBV12-3/TRBV12-4,.,TGTGCCAGCAGTTTTAGGGAGGTGCAAGAGACCCAGTACTTC,CASSFREVQETQYF
TRBJ2-1,.,TRBV20-1,TRBD2,TGCAGTGCTAGGGTCACTAGCGGAGGTAGTGAGCAGTTCTTC,CSARVTSGGSEQFF
TRBJ2-7,.,TRBV4-2,TRBD2,TGTGCCAGCAGCCCCGGGGGGGCTACCCCCCACGAGCAGTACTTC,CASSPGGATPHEQYF
TRBJ1-1,.,TRBV6-6,.,TGTGCCACTGCGTGGCGGAACACTGAAGCTTTCTTT,CATAWRNTEAFF
TRBJ2-1,.,TRBV4-1,TRBD1,TGCGCCAGCAGCCAAGATCCTGGGACAGGGGGCTACAATGAGCAGTTCTTC,CASSQDPGTGGYNEQFF
TRBJ2-7,.,TRBV2,.,TGTGCCTATCGTCTCGCAGGGAGTCCGGAGCAGTACTTC,CAYRLAGSPEQYF
TRBJ2-1,.,TRBV12-3/TRBV12-4,TRBD1,TGTGCCAGCAGATTTTACTCCGGGACAGCTTTGTTCTTC,CASRFYSGTALFF
TRBJ2-1,.,TRBV24-1,TRBD2,TGTGCCACCAGTGAAGATAGCGGGAGCTCCTACAATGAGCAGTTCTTC,CATSEDSGSSYNEQFF
TRBJ1-2,.,TRBV12-3/TRBV12-4,.,TGTGCCAGCAGTTTCTCTTACAGGGAAAGCTACACCTTC,CASSFSYRESYTF
TRBJ2-5,.,TRBV4-1,TRBD2,TGCGCCAGCAGCCAAACACTAGCGGGAGTAGGAGAGACCCAGTACTTC,CASSQTLAGVGETQYF
TRBJ1-2,.,TRBV4-1,TRBD1,TGCGCCAGCAGCCAAGCCAAGTACAGGGGGCAAGTGGAGGGCTACACCTTC,CASSQAKYRGQVEGYTF
TRBJ2-7,.,TRBV7-9,TRBD2,TGTGCCAGCAGCTTAAGGACTAGCACCGAGCAGTACTTC,CASSLRTSTEQYF
TRBJ1-4,few,TRBV4-1,.,TGCGCCAGCAGCCAAGATGCTACAGCAACTAATGAAAAACTGTTTTTT,CASSQDATATNEKLFF
TRBJ2-3,.,TRBV7-9,TRBD2,TGTGCCAACAGCTTAGAGCTGCTAGCGGGCTTCACAGATACGCAGTATTTT,CANSLELLAGFTDTQYF
TRBJ1-2,.,TRBV5-1,.,TGCGCCAGCAGCCTACCCGACAGTCTCCTCTATGGCTACACCTTC,CASSLPDSLLYGYTF
TRBJ2-1,.,TRBV3-1,TRBD1,TGTGCCAGCAGCCCCAAGACAGGGCCCTACAATGAGCAGTTCTTC,CASSPKTGPYNEQFF
TRBJ1-2,.,TRBV15,.,TGTGCCACCAGCAGAGATCGGGCAGAGCACTATGGCTACACCTTC,CATSRDRAEHYGYTF
TRBJ2-3,once,TRBV25-1,TRBD2,TGTGCCAGCAGCCCTTCCCCCCTCGGGGGGGGCACAGATACGCAGTATTTT,CASSPSPLGGGTDTQYF
TRBJ2-2,.,TRBV29-1,TRBD2,TGCAGCGTGGCCCCGGGACTACGGGCCGGGGAGCTGTTTTTT,CSVAPGLRAGELFF
TRBJ2-3,.,TRBV12-3/TRBV12-4,.,TGTGCCAGCAGCGCCCGTTCTGGAGATACGCAGTATTTT,CASSARSGDTQYF
TRBJ2-1,few,TRBV29-1,TRBD2,TGCAGCGTTGAACTAGGGCTAGCGGGAGTTTGGGGGTACAATGAGCAGTTCTTC,CSVELGLAGVWGYNEQFF
TRBJ2-3,.,TRBV24-1,.,TGTGCCACCAGTGATTCGCCGGGTGCTACAGATACGCAGTATTTT,CATSDSPGATDTQYF
TRBJ2-5,.,TRBV24-1,TRBD2,TGTGCCACCAGTGATTTGCGGGGGGTAGCGCAGTACTTC,CATSDLRGVAQYF
TRBJ2-7,few,TRBV12-3/TRBV12-4,TRBD2,TGTGCCAGCAGCCGGACTAGCAGATACTACGAGCAGTACTTC,CASSRTSRYYEQYF
TRBJ1-1,.,TRBV6-5,.,TGTGCCAGCAGTTACCTCGGGGGTATGAACACTGAAGCTTTCTTT,CASSYLGGMNTEAFF
TRBJ2-7,.,TRBV6-2/TRBV6-3,.,TGTGCCATCTGGGATGTTACCGACGAGCAGTACTTC,CAIWDVTDEQYF
TRBJ2-7,.,TRBV7-9,TRBD1,TGTGCCAGCAGCTCCAACGGATTGGACAGGGACTCCTACGAGCAGTACTTC,CASSSNGLDRDSYEQYF
TRBJ2-7,few,TRBV7-9,.,TGTGCCAGCAGCTTCGGGAGAGTATCATACGAGCAGTACTTC,CASSFGRVSYEQYF
TRBJ1-6,few,TRBV5-1,.,TGCGCCAGCAGCTTAACTTGGGGCCGCAATTCACCCCTCCACTTT,CASSLTWGRNSPLHF
TRBJ2-5,.,TRBV7-2,.,TGTGCCAGCAGCTTGATGGGTGGGCGGAAAGAGACCCAGTACTTC,CASSLMGGRKETQYF
TRBJ1-2,.,TRBV5-1,.,TGCGCCAGCAGCTTGGCGGCACCTTCTAACTATGGCTACACCTTC,CASSLAAPSNYGYTF
TRBJ2-7,.,TRBV29-1,TRBD2,TGCAGCGCCGGGACTAGCGGGAGAGGGAGGGACGAGCAGTACTTC,CSAGTSGRGRDEQYF
TRBJ2-3,.,TRBV7-9,.,TGTGCCAGCAGCTTAATTGCCCCTAGCACAGATACGCAGTATTTT,CASSLIAPSTDTQYF
TRBJ2-1,.,TRBV10-3,.,TGTGCCATCAGTGAGTCGAATTTACCAGCTTGGGGTGAGCAGTTCTTC,CAISESNLPAWGEQFF
TRBJ2-7,many,TRBV29-1,TRBD2,TGCAGCGGAAAGCGGGACGGGTACGAGCAGTACTTC,CSGKRDGYEQYF